This TCR beta chain was sequenced during a study of cytomegalovirus exposure and HLA in healthy donors (dated by TCRdb to the late 2010s). For the wider study: An earlier analysis of some 550 of the donors reported 250 to 350 Gb of sequence data and around 110 million unique TCR beta sequences from 150 million to 200 million T cells. Roughly 300 gigabases of sequencing data and tens of millions of unique TCR sequences were included in an early release covering about 620 HLA-typed donors. Of the approximately 400 genotyped donors, about 84% fell in the genetic ancestry cluster associated with self-reported Caucasian donors. The study aimed to test whether signatures of past pathogen exposure could be identified by cataloging public T cell receptors. The study profiled the T cell repertoires of 550 to 700 subjects by immunosequencing and related them to cytomegalovirus serostatus. In addition to the first cohort of roughly 670 subjects, a separate validation cohort of 120 different subjects was used. The study combined high-throughput TCR immunosequencing, statistical association of individual TCRs with disease status, and machine learning to predict cytomegalovirus infection status. A later analysis re-analyzed previously published TCR beta repertoires from approximately 670 donors and added high-resolution HLA genotyping to study TCR occurrence patterns. Rather than drawing on any new phenotypic data, the later analysis identified candidate immune exposures from TCR beta sequences and the way those sequences occurred across donors. To decide whether each TCR beta V gene segment behaved as functional or pseudogenic, an earlier analysis of some 570 of the donors relied on high-throughput TCR beta sequencing. Alongside the repertoire data, information on donor age, sex, ethnicity and CMV serostatus was compiled. A later genetic analysis took genome-wide SNP genotypes for 398 of the 666 donors and used that subset as a discovery cohort. All discovery cohort repertoires had been generated on a single sequencing platform. Class I and class II HLA loci were covered by the typing at four-digit resolution. Typing coverage differed by locus: A, B, C, DRB1 and DQB1 were typed in about 629-640 donors, DQA1 in around 500, DPA1 in 606, and DPB1 in 400 to 480. Because of strong linkage in the cohort, four to six DR-DQ haplotypes were treated as single units for association and clustering. Across 300 to 500 genotyped donors of the cohort, an average of approximately 200,000 unique TCR beta nucleotide sequences per donor were sequenced, and roughly 20% of those sequences were non-productive.

Regarding this clone: Its target antigen remains unknown. No quality values exist for individual bases; no much larger clone is one base distant.

To prepare the library, the immunoSEQ multiplex PCR assay was applied. A mixture of 60 forward primers for TCR Vbeta segments and 13 reverse primers for TCR Jbeta segments was used in the multiplex PCR. The CDR3 region of rearranged TCR beta genes was amplified from genomic DNA by a multiplex PCR assay. On the Illumina HiSeq System, the amplified TCR beta libraries were sequenced as 87-base-pair reads. The paper's processing steps were these. A later analysis counted approximately 74 million unique TCR beta chains across the 690 or so repertoires, and approximately 11 million of these chains were shared by at least two donors. Raw reads were error-corrected and collapsed into unique sequences with a nearest-neighbor algorithm that merged closely related sequences to remove PCR and sequencing errors. Alignment of CDR3 sequences to IMGT reference sequences was used to assign V, D and J gene segments. For a sequence to be retained, a match of at least six nucleotides was required to both a V gene segment and a J gene segment. Rearrangements were called productive when the CDR3 lacked stop codons and stayed in frame with V and J; all others were non-productive. Following IMGT convention, CDR3 was defined as the stretch from the second conserved V-encoded cysteine up to the conserved J-encoded phenylalanine. In an earlier analysis of more than 550 of the donors, sequences lacking an unambiguous match to a single V gene segment were excluded. An earlier analysis of about 600 of the donors called V segments functional above 56.7% productive rearrangements and segregating when the between-donor standard deviation exceeded 5%. To diagnose cytomegalovirus status from the catalog of TCR beta chain sequences, a statistical classification framework was built. In a later analysis, V and J genes were assigned by comparing TCR nucleotide sequences against IMGT/GENE-DB human TR gene sequences. A later analysis assigned CDR3 sequences and most-parsimonious VDJ recombination scenarios with the TCRdist pipeline. In a later analysis, each TCR beta chain was defined by its CDR3 amino acid sequence together with its V-gene family, and reads lacking a unique V-gene family were excluded. A later analysis removed roughly 590 highly shared, low-generation-probability nucleotide sequences to deal with suspected cross-contamination and a sequencing artifact. For each public chain, a later analysis derived a clonal expansion index from normalized ranks of inferred template counts within each repertoire. In a later analysis, generation probabilities were computed with a VDJ recombination model fitted to out-of-frame rearrangements, and the resulting probabilities were checked against IGoR. A later analysis scored TCR-TCR, TCR-HLA and TCR-CMV co-occurrence with hypergeometric tests, applying a repertoire-size bias correction to TCR pairs. In a later analysis, false discovery rates were estimated by permuting HLA or CMV assignments 20 times. In a later analysis, co-occurring TCRs were grouped using DBSCAN, and TCRdist sequence similarity was added for clustering within HLA-allele-positive subsets. Repertoires with fewer than 30,000 or more than 120,000 public chains, plus five repertoires with anomalous nucleotide sharing, were excluded from co-occurrence clustering. TCRdb obtained this table from immuneACCESS and retained in-frame rearrangements with V and J assigned. These tables miss some clones; where compared with another copy, unresolved V genes account for less than half of the shortfall, and the remainder is unexplained. The V and J calls and clone size come from that table; D and trimming were worked out from the DNA. The sample table lists about 140,000 clones, approximately 80% of them with a count of one. About 5% of the sample rests with the top ten.

From cysteine to phenylalanine, the CDR3 is 15 amino acids long. The retained sequence is limited to the CDR3, 45 bases, with the frame set at the first base. The CDR1 and CDR2 encoded by the germline V gene are MNHNS and SASEGT. The germline V end is reduced by 6 bases and the J end by 6 bases; junction bases left unmatched: 14. The cohort consisted of some 670 healthy bone marrow donors. Cohort members were all nominally healthy when sampled, although unrecorded immune exposures were likely present. The donor tested CMV seronegative and was one of the 352 seronegative cohort members. A peripheral blood sample was provided by each donor, and peripheral blood mononuclear cells were used for TCR beta sequencing. The Qiagen DNeasy Blood Extraction Kit was used to extract genomic DNA from the blood cell samples. On the study overall, not on this receptor specifically: A further reported finding was that TCR beta sequences accurately predicted the HLA-A and HLA-B alleles for most subjects in the first cohort. Across donors, most TCR sequences were observed very rarely, whereas some public TCRs were present in many individuals. Several of the top co-occurrence clusters appeared to be linked to parvovirus B19, influenza, CMV and Epstein-Barr virus, according to a later analysis. Roughly uniform sequencing depth across donors was assumed in presence/absence analyses, although this assumption may not hold. Compared with equally common non-associated chains, HLA-associated TCR beta chains in a later analysis were more clonally expanded and had lower generation probabilities. According to a later analysis, TCR association rates differed among HLA loci, with DRB1 alleles showing the most associated TCRs and HLA-C alleles showing the fewest. The 87-base-pair reads could not distinguish some IMGT-functional V segments, including TRBV6-2 and TRBV6-3, so those segments were excluded. According to a later genetic analysis, donors in an Asian-associated ancestry cluster had fewer N-insertions in productive TCRs than the approximately 630-donor mean. It was suggested by the authors that the approach could potentially be generalized to other disease states and immunological phenotypes. In vitro tests confirmed that a few of the cytomegalovirus-associated TCR beta chains recognize cytomegalovirus antigens. When HLA alleles, especially DR and DQ, strongly co-occurred, TCR associations were difficult to assign to individual alleles. A total of 150 to 200 TCR beta chains were listed by the study as associated with cytomegalovirus. Because HLA typing was missing for some donors at each locus, association tests included only the typed subset. The classifier was reported to diagnose cytomegalovirus status with high specificity and sensitivity in both the original cohort and the validation cohort. This cohort had only TCR beta chains sequenced, and the lack of alpha or paired-chain data limited which features could be detected. According to a later analysis, most CMV-associated TCR beta chains appeared to be HLA-restricted, and the HLA associations seemed to be driven largely by CMV exposure. A later genetic analysis associated a missense DCLRE1C variant with V-gene and J-gene trimming of TCR beta chains, and an independent cohort replicated the association. The earlier analysis of about 600 of the donors excluded some 15 rarely observed V segments, including chromosome 9 orphons, because counts were too low. CMV serostatus was the only immune exposure information available for the cohort. Correlated functional status among segregating V segments might reflect linkage disequilibrium, but an unknown experimental factor could not be ruled out. In an earlier analysis of fewer than 700 of the donors, most TCR beta V segments appeared in productive rearrangements about 87% or about 30% of the time, broadly matching IMGT annotations. In a later analysis, around 15,000 TCR beta sequences were associated with specific HLA alleles at a false discovery rate of 0.05. A cluster of highly shared sequence variants was judged likely to represent a technical artifact of the sequencing pipeline.

This sequence was found in a male donor in good health and CMV-seronegative. The chain was built from TRBV6-1 and TRBJ2-7, with TRBD1 matching 7 junction bases. What was sequenced was PBMCs. Here the CDR3 is given as CASSRQTGSSGEQYF. The nucleotides are TGTGCCAGCAGCCGTCAGACAGGGAGCTCCGGCGAGCAGTACTTC.